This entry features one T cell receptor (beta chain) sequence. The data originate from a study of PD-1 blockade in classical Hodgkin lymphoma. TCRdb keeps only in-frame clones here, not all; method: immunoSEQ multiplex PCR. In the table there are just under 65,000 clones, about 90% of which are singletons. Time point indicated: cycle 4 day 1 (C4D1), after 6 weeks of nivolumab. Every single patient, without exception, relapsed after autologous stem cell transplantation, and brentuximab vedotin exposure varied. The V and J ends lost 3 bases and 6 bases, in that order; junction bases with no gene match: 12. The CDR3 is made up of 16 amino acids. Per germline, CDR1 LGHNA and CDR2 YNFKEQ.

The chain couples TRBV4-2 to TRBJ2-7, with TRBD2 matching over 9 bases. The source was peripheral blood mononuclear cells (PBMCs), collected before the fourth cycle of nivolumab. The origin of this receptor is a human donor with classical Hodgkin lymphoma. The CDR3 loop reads CASSQEAGTSFCEQYF. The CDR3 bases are TGTGCCAGCAGCCAGGAAGCCGGGACTAGCTTTTGCGAGCAGTACTTC.